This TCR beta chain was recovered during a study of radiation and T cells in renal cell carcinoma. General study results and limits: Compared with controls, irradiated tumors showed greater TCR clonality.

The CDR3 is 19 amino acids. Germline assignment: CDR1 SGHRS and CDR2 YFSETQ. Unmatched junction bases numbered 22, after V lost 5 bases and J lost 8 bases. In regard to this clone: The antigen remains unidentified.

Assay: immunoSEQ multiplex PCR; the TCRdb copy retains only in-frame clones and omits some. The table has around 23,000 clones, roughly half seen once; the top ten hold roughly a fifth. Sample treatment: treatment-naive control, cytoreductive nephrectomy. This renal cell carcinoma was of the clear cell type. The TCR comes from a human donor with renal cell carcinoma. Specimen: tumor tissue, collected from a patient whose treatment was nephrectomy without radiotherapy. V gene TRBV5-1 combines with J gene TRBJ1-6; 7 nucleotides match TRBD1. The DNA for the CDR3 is TGCGCCAGCAGGCGTGGCGGGGGGGATCACAGGGGAAGTGATTCACCCCTCCACTTT. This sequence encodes CASRRGGGDHRGSDSPLHF. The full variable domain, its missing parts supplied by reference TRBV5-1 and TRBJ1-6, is KAGVTQTPRYLIKTRGQQVTLSCSPISGHRSVSWYQQTPGQGLQFLFEYFSETQRNKGNFPGRFSGRQFSNSRSEMNVSTLELGDSALYLCASRRGGGDHRGSDSPLHFGNGTRLTVT.